This T cell receptor (beta chain) was captured by sequencing in a study of T cells after yellow fever vaccination (dated by TCRdb to about 2019). General notes on the study: The SMART-Seq v4 Ultra Low Input RNA kit was used to prepare libraries from fractions with low cell numbers. To follow T-cell clones before and after primary and booster YFV17D yellow fever vaccination, bulk TCR alpha and beta repertoires were sequenced over time. Two healthy male donors, one aged 18 to 29 and one aged 30 to 39 years, were included in the cohort. Blood was drawn at multiple timepoints before and after primary and secondary immunization, with bulk PBMC replicates and cell subsets isolated. The investigation overall reported the following: Because abundant contaminating clonotypes from the bulk population could be contained in FACS-sorted repertoires, computational filtering was required. After the booster, most of the clones that had expanded following primary vaccination were detected again (roughly 97% of CD4 and around 88% of CD8), which suggests that memory was broadly maintained. A small share of clonotypes occurred in both CD4 and CD8 compartments, likely arising from convergent recombination. Only two donors were included in the study, so the extent to which the findings can be generalized is limited. The secondary T-cell response was weaker than the primary response but faster, peaking on day 5 instead of day 15.

The treatment or condition tag for this specimen amounts to: live attenuated yellow fever vaccine strain. At every blood-draw timepoint, two biological replicates of bulk PBMCs were collected. A standard Ficoll-Paque protocol was used to isolate PBMCs from peripheral blood. TriZol was used to extract RNA from bulk PBMCs, from CD4 and CD8 fractions, and from dextramer-positive and dextramer-negative fractions. This clonotype was found many times. Its antigen remains undetermined. No much larger clone is present one base from it, and per-base qualities are unavailable. The CDR3 holds 15 amino acids from the cysteine to the phenylalanine. Kept here is only the CDR3 DNA, which spans 45 bases and is read in frame from base 1. CDR1 and CDR2 were assigned from the germline V gene as SQVTM and ANQGSEA. The trim is 3 bases for V and 0 bases for J, with a gap of 11 bases between the germline ends. TCR cDNA was synthesized by 5'RACE template switching, which introduced a universal primer site and unique molecular identifiers. Priming for cDNA synthesis came from both the TCR alpha and TCR beta constant segments. Libraries were amplified in two PCR steps, with sample barcodes and sequencing adapters added in the second step. Sequencing of the libraries was done on either Illumina HiSeq 2500 (2x100 bp) or NovaSeq (2x150 bp). The authors' pipeline ran thus. MIGEC handled demultiplexing of reads and collapsing into UMI consensus sequences, while MiXCR performed V(D)J alignment. Vaccine-responding clonotypes were defined with edgeR using replicate PBMC samples, requiring FDR below 0.01 and a log2 fold change above 5 up to day 15. CD4 or CD8 identity was assigned to each bulk clonotype according to whether the clonotype was present at higher abundance in the sequenced CD4 repertoire or the sequenced CD8 repertoire. The raw public data were reprocessed by TCRdb itself: fastp quality trimming at Q25, MiXCR clonotype calling, in-frame beta chains only. Entries are consolidated by CDR3 protein sequence, retaining the most common genes and DNA. The V and J calls follow TCRdb's processing rather than the paper's. The sample data list approximately 300,000 distinct CDR3 sequences, and around 6.8% of these were observed just once. The ten largest clonotypes hold 18% of the sample.

The sequence derives from a man aged 18 to 29 who received the YFV17D yellow fever vaccine. The sequencing here drew on PBMCs, taken approximately 40 days after the first yellow fever vaccination. The sequence joins TRBV29-1 to TRBJ2-2, and TRBD1 may be the D gene, going by 6 matching bases. The nucleotides are TGCAGCGTTGATGTCGGGACAACGAACACCGGGGAGCTGTTTTTT. Protein translation: CSVDVGTTNTGELFF.